Below, 27 T cell receptor beta chains from the same sample are listed, as sequenced in a study of OX40 agonist ivuxolimab in advanced cancers. The table came from immunoSEQ multiplex PCR; TCRdb's copy has only in-frame clones and leaves some out. Of about 43,000 clones in the sample, around 86% were seen once. Sample: CD4+ or CD8+ T cells sorted from blood, taken in a trial of the OX40 agonist ivuxolimab. These receptors originate from an adult with an advanced solid tumor such as melanoma, head and neck, liver or kidney cancer.

The chain combines TRBV7-2 with TRBJ2-2, with D uncertain. Trimming took 0 bases from V and 5 from J, leaving 4 bases between them. The CDR3 totals 13 residues. In germline, CDR1 is SGHTA, CDR2 FQGNSA. The CDR3 sequence: CASSLASTGELFF. The CDR3 DNA is TGTGCCAGCAGCTTAGCGTCTACCGGGGAGCTGTTTTTT.

This chain links TRBV11-3 with TRBJ2-6; tentative D call: TRBD1 (5 bases). V dropped 6 bases and J dropped 0 bases, with 12 bases sitting between them. This CDR3 is built from 16 residues. Germline V lookup: CDR1 SGHNT, CDR2 YENEEA. CDR3 sequence reads: CASSRQGTSGANVLTF. The CDR3 DNA sequence: TGTGCCAGCAGTCGGCAGGGAACCTCTGGGGCCAACGTCCTGACTTTC.

This clone has only a few counts. The rearrangement links TRBV9 to TRBJ1-1; D unclear. The CDR3 runs 14 residues. Trimming pared 0 bases from V and 1 base from J, leaving 7 bases between. Germline V gene sequence: CDR1 SGDLS, CDR2 YYNGEE. This CDR3 is CASSVATSNTEAFF. In nucleotides, the CDR3 is TGTGCCAGCAGCGTAGCTACATCGAACACTGAAGCTTTCTTT.

The V gene is TRBV6-1, the J gene TRBJ2-7, with 11 bases fitting TRBD2. Germline V gene data show CDR1 as MNHNS and CDR2 as SASEGT. After removal of 2 bases from V and 1 base from J, the junction contained 4 bases not matched to a gene. This CDR3 comprises 16 residues. The CDR3 spells CASSEQGTSGSYEQYF. In nucleotides, the CDR3 is TGTGCCAGCAGTGAACAGGGGACTAGCGGATCCTACGAGCAGTACTTC.

V and J are TRBV6-4 and TRBJ2-7, with D possibly being TRBD2 (6 bases). The CDR3 extends over 14 amino acids. V lost 6 bases and J 0 bases, leaving 12 bases between the germline ends. Germline CDR1 is MRHNA and CDR2 is SNTAGT. CDR3 sequence reads: CASRAGRASYEQYF. CDR3 DNA sequence: TGTGCCAGCAGGGCGGGACGGGCCTCCTACGAGCAGTACTTC.

V and J are TRBV13 and TRBJ2-1, with a tentative D call TRBD2 (6 bases). The germline V and J ends were trimmed by 2 bases and 0 bases, with 14 bases remaining between them. The CDR3 loop spans 17 amino acids. Germline assignment: CDR1 PRHDT and CDR2 FYEKMQ (reference sequence). The CDR3 here is CASSLSLAGSSYNEQFF. Written as DNA, the CDR3 is TGTGCCAGCAGCTTATCACTGGCGGGGAGCTCCTACAATGAGCAGTTCTTC.

The rearrangement joins TRBV9 to TRBJ1-1; a weak D match, TRBD1 (6 bases). CDR1 SGDLS and CDR2 YYNGEE come from the germline V gene. The CDR3 has 14 residues. Trimming left V 1 base short and J 4 bases short, with 11 bases between. DNA of the CDR3: TGTGCCAGCAGCGTAAGGGGGGATAGCACTGAAGCTTTCTTT. The encoded protein is CASSVRGDSTEAFF.

The chain carries TRBV5-1 and TRBJ1-2; D is unresolved. Looked up from germline, CDR1 is SGHRS and CDR2 is YFSETQ. Trimming removed 3 bases at V and 0 bases at J, with 15 bases between. CDR3 size: 16 residues. Here the CDR3 reads CASSSAGSLPNYGYTF. CDR3 in DNA: TGCGCCAGCAGCTCCGCGGGGTCCCTTCCTAACTATGGCTACACCTTC.

V and J are TRBV2 and TRBJ1-1, with a weak D call TRBD1 (6 bases). CDR3 size: 14 residues. From germline, CDR1 is SNHLY and CDR2 FYNNEI. V lost 3 bases, J lost 1 base, and 9 bases lay in between. The CDR3 loop is CASSDQGSNTEAFF. The CDR3 DNA sequence: TGTGCCAGCAGTGATCAGGGGTCGAACACTGAAGCTTTCTTT.

The rearrangement links TRBV5-6 to TRBJ1-5; no firm D call. V was pared by 0 bases and J by 2 bases, with 9 bases between. The length of the CDR3 is 15 residues. Germline V gene sequence: CDR1 SGHDT, CDR2 YYEEEE. The CDR3 DNA follows: TGTGCCAGCAGCTTGGAAGGGCTAGGCAATCAGCCCCAGCATTTT. Translating it yields CASSLEGLGNQPQHF.

The V and J genes are TRBV6-5 and TRBJ1-5; D remains unclear. The ends were cut back, 2 bases at V and 5 bases at J, with 10 bases in the middle. CDR1 is MNHEY, CDR2 SVGAGI, per germline. The CDR3 runs to 14 residues. CDR3 bases: TGTGCCAGCAGTTACAGGCAGACTTATCAGCCCCAGCATTTT. This encodes CASSYRQTYQPQHF.

This rearrangement joins TRBV5-5 to TRBJ2-7; D is unresolved. With 1 base removed from V and 6 bases from J, the gap between germline ends came to 11 bases. The CDR3 is made up of 13 amino acids. Germline values: CDR1 SGHKS, CDR2 YYEKEE (reference sequence). CDR3 sequence: CASSLFGESEQYF. DNA for the CDR3: TGTGCCAGCAGCTTGTTTGGCGAGTCCGAGCAGTACTTC.

This chain links TRBV6-1 with TRBJ1-2; TRBD1 is a possible D gene (5 bases). CDR1 and CDR2 from the germline V gene are MNHNS and SASEGT. V lost 0 bases to trimming and J lost 4 bases, with 12 bases between them. The CDR3 totals 15 residues. This CDR3 reads CASSEAATAAYGYTF. The DNA of the CDR3 is TGTGCCAGCAGTGAAGCGGCGACAGCCGCCTATGGCTACACCTTC.

The gene calls are TRBV5-8 and TRBJ2-7; D not certain. Per the germline V gene, CDR1 is SGHTS and CDR2 is YDEGEE. CDR3 length: 12 residues. The V end lost 6 bases, the J end lost 2 bases, and 9 bases lay between the germline ends. The CDR3 spells CASTGYPYEQYF. CDR3 nucleotide sequence: TGTGCCAGCACTGGTTACCCCTACGAGCAGTACTTC.

The rearrangement links TRBV9 to TRBJ1-5; 9 positions agree with TRBD1. Germline CDR1 SGDLS, CDR2 YYNGEE. The CDR3 consists of 14 residues. With V trimmed by 4 bases and J by 6 bases, 5 bases remained unmatched. CDR3: CASSKQGAAQPQHF. In DNA, the CDR3 is TGTGCCAGCAGCAAACAGGGGGCGGCTCAGCCCCAGCATTTT.

V usage is TRBV13 and J usage is TRBJ2-3; the D gene is possibly TRBD1 (6 bases). Per germline, CDR1 PRHDT and CDR2 FYEKMQ (reference sequence). The ends were cut back, 6 bases at V and 2 bases at J, with 12 bases in the middle. The CDR3 spans 14 residues. CDR3 in amino acids: CASSGGRITDTQYF. The CDR3 bases are TGTGCCAGCAGTGGGGGCAGGATCACAGATACGCAGTATTTT.

The chain recombines TRBV2 with TRBJ2-5; D perhaps matches TRBD1 (5 bases). This CDR3 has 14 amino acids. Per germline, CDR1 SNHLY and CDR2 FYNNEI. Trimming removed 3 bases from V and 3 bases from J, with 11 bases in between. The CDR3 DNA follows: TGTGCCAGCAGTGACCGGTCAGGGAAAGAGACCCAGTACTTC. As protein: CASSDRSGKETQYF.

This chain uses TRBV5-1 with TRBJ2-5; TRBD1 agrees at 9 bases. This CDR3 contains 15 residues. Germline V CDR1 and CDR2: SGHRS, YFSETQ. V lost 4 bases, J lost 0 bases, and 4 bases stayed unmatched. The CDR3 is CASSAGQGYQETQYF. CDR3 bases: TGCGCCAGCAGCGCCGGACAGGGGTACCAAGAGACCCAGTACTTC.

The chain combines TRBV5-1 with TRBJ1-5, with D perhaps TRBD1 (6 bases). The CDR3 consists of 14 residues. Per germline, CDR1 SGHRS and CDR2 YFSETQ. V lost 4 bases to trimming and J lost 7 bases, with 15 bases between them. The CDR3 coding sequence is TGCGCCAGCAGCCAAGGGGGGGGTGGGCAGCCCCAGCATTTT. Protein sequence: CASSQGGGGQPQHF. The full variable domain, in which reference TRBV5-1 and TRBJ1-5 provide the parts outside the CDR3, is KAGVTQTPRYLIKTRGQQVTLSCSPISGHRSVSWYQQTPGQGLQFLFEYFSETQRNKGNFPGRFSGRQFSNSRSEMNVSTLELGDSALYLCASSQGGGGQPQHFGDGTRLSIL.

As to this clone: The same CDR3 also results from other DNA sequences found in this sample. The V gene is TRBV28, the J gene TRBJ1-2, with D possibly TRBD1 on 5 matching bases. The length of the CDR3 is 12 residues. Between the trimmed V and J ends, which lost 6 bases and 5 bases, there was a span of 10 bases. The germline gives CDR1 MDHEN, CDR2 SYDVKM. Here the CDR3 reads CASSGTDYGYTF. CDR3 bases: TGTGCCAGCAGCGGGACGGATTATGGCTACACCTTC.

The rearrangement links TRBV6-5 to TRBJ1-4; TRBD1 matches 12 bases. The CDR3 extends over 14 amino acids. CDR1 MNHEY and CDR2 SVGAGI come from the germline V gene. The V segment lost 6 bases and the J segment 8 bases; nucleotides outside the gene matches: 4. CDR3 nucleotides: TGTGCCAGCAGGGGGACAGGGGGCGGAGAAAAACTGTTTTTT. It yields the protein CASRGTGGGEKLFF.

The chain employs TRBV14 and TRBJ2-1, with 8 nucleotides matching TRBD2. This CDR3 region has 13 residues. Trimming at V came to 1 base and at J to 16 bases, leaving 9 bases not matched to a gene. Germline CDR1 reads SGHDN; CDR2 reads FVKESK. CDR3 loop: CASSQVRSGRNFF. Written as DNA, the CDR3 is TGTGCCAGCAGCCAAGTTCGAAGCGGGAGAAATTTCTTC.

V is TRBV5-6 and J is TRBJ2-5; D remains ambiguous. Between the trimmed V and J ends, which lost 4 bases and 4 bases, there was a span of 20 bases. CDR3 length equals 16 residues. Germline V gene sequence: CDR1 SGHDT, CDR2 YYEEEE. In DNA, the CDR3 is TGTGCCAGCAGCGGTCTAAGGACCCCAATAGGAGAGACCCAGTACTTC. It specifies CASSGLRTPIGETQYF.

This clone was seen a few times. The genes are TRBV7-9 and TRBJ2-2; no clear D. V shed 2 bases and J shed 2 bases, with 3 bases lying between them. CDR3 length equals 13 residues. CDR1 is SEHNR and CDR2 is FQNEAQ in the germline V gene (reference sequence). The CDR3 DNA sequence: TGTGCCAGCAGCTTACCCAACACCGGGGAGCTGTTTTTT. This translates into CASSLPNTGELFF. Full variable domain (missing parts from reference TRBV7-9 and TRBJ2-2): DTGVSQNPRHKITKRGQNVTFRCDPISEHNRLYWYRQTLGQGPEFLTYFQNEAQLEKSRLLSDRFSAERPKGSFSTLEIQRTEQGDSAMYLCASSLPNTGELFFGEGSRLTVL.

The J gene is TRBJ2-1, the V gene TRBV18; TRBD1 matches 8 bases. The CDR3 covers 15 residues. V was clipped by 5 bases and J by 5 bases; unmatched bases: 8. Per germline, CDR1 KGHSH and CDR2 LQKENI. The CDR3 here is CASSTGKTGDNEQFF. The CDR3 bases are TGTGCCAGCTCAACCGGGAAGACAGGGGACAATGAGCAGTTCTTC.

V is TRBV27 and J is TRBJ2-5; D is ambiguous. Trimming cost V 8 bases and J 0 bases, with 7 bases left between them. Germline CDR1 reads MNHEY; CDR2 reads SMNVEV (reference sequence). CDR3 size: 12 residues. The CDR3 nucleotides read TGTGCCAGCTCGTCAAACCAAGAGACCCAGTACTTC. This gives the protein CASSSNQETQYF.

The rearrangement links TRBV7-2 to TRBJ2-1; D unclear. Germline-derived CDR1 and CDR2 are SGHTA and FQGNSA. CDR3 size: 14 residues. V was trimmed by 5 bases and J by 7 bases, leaving 15 bases between them. The CDR3 spells CASSLSPSRNEQFF. The CDR3 DNA is TGTGCCAGCAGCCTATCCCCCTCTAGGAATGAGCAGTTCTTC. The whole variable domain, filled in from reference TRBV7-2 and TRBJ2-1, reads GAGVSQSPSNKVTEKGKDVELRCDPISGHTALYWYRQSLGQGLEFLIYFQGNSAPDKSGLPSDRFSAERTGGSVSTLTIQRTQQEDSAVYLCASSLSPSRNEQFFGPGTRLTVL.